The 32 T cell receptor beta chains listed next were all sequenced from one sample in a study of human T cells and chemical hapten exposure. Time point of the sample: patch test 1, 2 weeks after DPC sensitization. Treatment given: therapeutic diphenylcyclopropenone sensitization with weekly scalp DPC. TCRdb itself ran the RACE reads through MiXCR, one entry per CDR3 protein. The sample carries 45,000 to 70,000 distinct CDR3 sequences, about a tenth recorded once. The sequencing here drew on whole blood, taken in connection with sensitization to the hapten diphenylcyclopropenone (DPC). These receptors were taken from a woman between 40 and 50 years old with alopecia areata. Some clones in this sample may be carry-over from other donors' samples.

This clonotype showed up many times. The gene calls are TRBV25-1 and TRBJ1-3; D ambiguous. The germline gives CDR1 MGHDK, CDR2 SYGVNS. The CDR3 sequence is 14 residues long. Trimming removed 3 bases at V and 0 bases at J, with 6 bases between. The chain's CDR3 is CASSEGISGNTIYF. The CDR3 DNA sequence: TGTGCCAGCAGTGAGGGAATCTCTGGAAACACCATATATTTT.

The table lists this clonotype with many counts. V gene TRBV20-1 combines with J gene TRBJ1-2; a weak D match, TRBD1 (5 bases). The ends were cut back, 3 bases at V and 1 base at J, with 9 bases in the middle. This CDR3 is built from 13 residues. Germline loops: CDR1 DFQATT, CDR2 SNEGSKA (reference sequence). The CDR3 loop is CSARGRLNYGYTF. For the CDR3, the DNA is TGCAGTGCTAGGGGGCGCCTTAACTATGGCTACACCTTC.

Ten or more counts support this clonotype. This chain links TRBV7-9 with TRBJ1-1; D ambiguous. In germline, CDR1 is SEHNR, CDR2 FQNEAQ (reference sequence). The V end was cut by 5 bases, the J end by 0 bases, with 7 bases between. The CDR3 loop spans 13 amino acids. CDR3 sequence reads: CASSPQVNTEAFF. The CDR3 DNA sequence: TGTGCCAGCAGCCCCCAGGTGAACACTGAAGCTTTCTTT.

This clonotype was found many times. The chain links TRBV6-6 to TRBJ1-5; TRBD1 might be the D (6 bases). The germline V gene has CDR1 MNHNY and CDR2 SVGAGI (reference sequence). V was cut by 5 bases and J by 3 bases, with 11 bases left in between. The CDR3 is made up of 14 amino acids. CDR3 sequence reads: CASSPGQTNQPQHF. The CDR3 DNA follows: TGTGCCAGCAGTCCCGGACAGACCAATCAGCCCCAGCATTTT.

The chain uses TRBV5-5 and TRBJ2-2, with 9 bases lining up with TRBD1. The germline gives CDR1 SGHKS, CDR2 YYEKEE (reference sequence). The CDR3 length is 16 residues. Trimming took 2 bases from V and 4 from J; bases not matched to a gene: 6. CDR3 region: CASSFAQGASTGELFF. The DNA of the CDR3 is TGTGCCAGCAGCTTCGCACAGGGGGCGAGCACCGGGGAGCTGTTTTTT.

This clonotype was recorded many times. This chain joins TRBV28 and TRBJ2-6; D is undetermined. The CDR3 has 16 residues. Between the trimmed V and J ends, which lost 3 bases and 4 bases, there was a span of 13 bases. Per germline, CDR1 MDHEN and CDR2 SYDVKM. CDR3 DNA sequence: TGTGCCAGCAGTTTCCCCCCCGCCCGGGGGGCCAACGTCCTGACTTTC. Protein product: CASSFPPARGANVLTF.

In its sample, this clonotype was seen many times. The chain employs TRBV10-3 and TRBJ1-2, with D perhaps matching TRBD1 (5 bases). The CDR3 is 11 amino acids. With 0 bases removed from V and 13 bases from J, the gap between germline ends came to 9 bases. Germline loops: CDR1 ENHRY, CDR2 SYGVKD. In DNA form, the CDR3 reads TGTGCCATCAGTGAGTCGGGGGAAATCACCTTC. Translating gives CAISESGEITF.

At least ten counts were recorded for this clonotype. The V gene is TRBV6-5, the J gene TRBJ1-1; D is uncertain. Germline V gives CDR1 MNHEY, CDR2 SVGAGI. CDR3 length equals 15 residues. V lost 1 base and J 0 bases, leaving 9 bases between the germline ends. CDR3 sequence: CASSYFPTVNTEAFF. The DNA of the CDR3 is TGTGCCAGCAGTTACTTCCCGACGGTGAACACTGAAGCTTTCTTT.

There are a few counts of this clonotype. The rearrangement joins TRBV7-6 to TRBJ1-1; unclear D gene. The germline gives CDR1 SGHVS, CDR2 FNYEAQ. The CDR3 has 13 residues. V lost 3 bases and J lost 5, with 10 bases in between. The CDR3 spells CASSFRGGTEAFF. The CDR3 region has the DNA TGTGCCAGCAGCTTTCGGGGTGGGACTGAAGCTTTCTTT.

On this clonotype: The junction does not match germline at one end; this may be a read error. This rearrangement joins TRBV20-1 to TRBJ1-5; D might be TRBD1 (5 bases). Germline CDR1 DFQATT, CDR2 SNEGSKA (reference sequence). CDR3 length: 12 amino acids. The CDR3 DNA reads as TGCAGTGGGGGGGGTCGCAATCGGCCCCAGCATTTT. It is translated as CSGGGRNRPQHF.

The J gene is TRBJ2-1, the V gene TRBV11-3, with 10 positions matching TRBD2. The J segment lost 7 bases and the V segment lost 4 bases, leaving 7 bases of the junction unmatched. CDR3 length equals 15 residues. Germline V gives CDR1 SGHNT, CDR2 YENEEA. CDR3 residues: CASSSSGGPGNEQFF. CDR3 nucleotides: TGTGCCAGCAGCTCTAGCGGGGGCCCAGGGAATGAGCAGTTCTTC.

The rearrangement uses TRBV6-5 and TRBJ2-6; no clear D. The CDR3 is 14 amino acids. V was trimmed by 7 bases and J by 0 bases, leaving 7 bases between them. Germline-derived CDR1 and CDR2 are MNHEY and SVGAGI. The CDR3 DNA sequence: TGTGCCAGCACAAGGAGCTCTGGGGCCAACGTCCTGACTTTC. Amino acids: CASTRSSGANVLTF.

The V and J genes are TRBV5-4 and TRBJ1-1; 7 nucleotides line up with TRBD1. The CDR3 is made up of 15 amino acids. J was trimmed by 0 bases and V by 1 base; bases with no gene match: 3. Germline-derived CDR1 and CDR2 are SGHNT and YYREEE (reference sequence). CDR3 protein: CASSLQTGVNTEAFF. DNA of the CDR3: TGTGCCAGCAGCTTGCAAACAGGGGTGAACACTGAAGCTTTCTTT.

This clonotype was found many times. CDR3 protein: CASSLDGTTDTQYF. CDR3 DNA sequence: TGTGCCAGCAGCTTAGACGGCACCACAGATACGCAGTATTTT. The chain joins TRBV7-2 to TRBJ2-3, with D unclear. The CDR3 runs 14 residues. V lost 1 base, J lost 2 bases, and 7 bases lay in between. CDR1 SGHTA and CDR2 FQGNSA come from the germline V gene.

This clonotype has just a few counts. The rearrangement links TRBV27 to TRBJ1-6; 8 bases map to TRBD1. Losses at the gene ends were 6 bases for V and 0 bases for J; bases not matched to a gene: 7. The CDR3 spans 17 residues. The germline CDR1 and CDR2 sequences are MNHEY and SMNVEV (reference sequence). The CDR3 loop reads CASSSLQGGSYNSPLHF. In DNA, the CDR3 is TGTGCCAGCAGCTCCTTACAGGGGGGCTCCTATAATTCACCCCTCCACTTT.

The rearrangement joins TRBV3-1 to TRBJ1-6; no clear D. The V end lost 8 bases, the J end lost 2 bases, and 10 bases lay between the germline ends. CDR1 LGHDT and CDR2 YNNKEL come from the germline V gene (reference sequence). The CDR3 sequence is 14 residues long. This chain's CDR3 is CASLGSTYNSPLHF. The CDR3 DNA sequence: TGTGCCAGCCTGGGGAGCACCTATAATTCACCCCTCCACTTT.

Ten or more counts support this clonotype. J is TRBJ2-2 and V is TRBV12-3 or TRBV12-4, with 9 bases aligning to TRBD2. This CDR3 is 16 amino acids long. V was pared by 3 bases and J by 6 bases, with 8 bases of the junction left unmatched. The CDR3 coding sequence is TGTGCCAGCAGTTTGGGACTAGCAATCTTAGCCGGGGAGCTGTTTTTT. This codes for CASSLGLAILAGELFF.

A few counts support this clonotype. The chain combines TRBV30 with TRBJ2-3; the match to TRBD2 covers 7 bases. The germline V gene has CDR1 GTSNPN and CDR2 SVGIG (reference sequence). The trim removed 5 bases at V and 2 bases at J, leaving 13 bases unmatched. The CDR3 length is 16 residues. The CDR3 coding sequence is TGTGCCTGGGGACTGGGGAGCGGGGATTTCACAGATACGCAGTATTTT. Protein sequence: CAWGLGSGDFTDTQYF.

This clonotype occurred many times. V gene TRBV7-9 combines with J gene TRBJ1-5, with a possible D match to TRBD1 (6 bases). V lost 2 bases, J lost 2 bases, and 10 bases lay in between. This CDR3 contains 15 residues. CDR1 is SEHNR, CDR2 FQNEAQ, per germline (reference sequence). Here the CDR3 reads CASSLTGTGNQPQHF. In DNA, the CDR3 is TGTGCCAGCAGCTTAACAGGGACGGGCAATCAGCCCCAGCATTTT.

This clonotype was detected a few times. The V call is TRBV20-1, the J call TRBJ1-6; 8 positions agree with TRBD1. CDR1 and CDR2 from the germline V gene are DFQATT and SNEGSKA (reference sequence). This CDR3 spans 15 amino acids. V gave up 3 bases and J gave up 0 bases; unmatched junction bases: 1. Here the CDR3 reads CSARDRVSYNSPLHF. The CDR3 DNA is TGCAGTGCTAGGGACAGGGTCTCCTATAATTCACCCCTCCACTTT.

Comment on this clonotype: A much larger clone sits a single nucleotide away, making a read error possible. The chain couples TRBV3-1 to TRBJ2-5; 10 nucleotides agree with TRBD1. CDR3 length: 17 amino acids. The germline V gene encodes CDR1 LGHDT and CDR2 YNNKEL (reference sequence). V shed 4 bases and J 5 bases; nucleotides not matched to a gene: 13. CDR3 nucleotides: TGTGCCAGCAGCCTCTCCGGGACAGGGGCCAGAGGGGAGACCCAGTACTTC. Amino acids: CASSLSGTGARGETQYF.

J is TRBJ2-5 and V is TRBV28; possibly TRBD1 for D (5 bases). V was pared by 4 bases and J by 12 bases, with 15 bases between. CDR3 size: 12 residues. Germline lookup yields CDR1 MDHEN and CDR2 SYDVKM. CDR3 loop: CASSSPTEAKYF. The CDR3 coding sequence is TGTGCCAGCAGTTCTCCGACAGAAGCTAAGTACTTC.

This clonotype was seen ten or more times. The chain carries TRBV30 and TRBJ1-2; D might be TRBD1 (6 bases). Germline V gives CDR1 GTSNPN, CDR2 SVGIG (reference sequence). Trimming left V 0 bases short and J 4 bases short, with 9 bases between. The CDR3 sequence is 13 residues long. The CDR3 protein is CAWSVQGPYGYTF. The CDR3 nucleotides are TGTGCCTGGAGTGTACAGGGTCCCTATGGCTACACCTTC.

V and J are TRBV3-1 and TRBJ2-7; 8 nucleotides match TRBD1. Germline V gene lookup returns CDR1 LGHDT and CDR2 YNNKEL (reference sequence). CDR3 length: 15 residues. V lost 5 bases, J lost 6 bases, and 12 bases stayed unmatched. The DNA of the CDR3 is TGTGCCAGCAGCTTTCGGACAGGGAGGACGGGCGAGCAGTACTTC. Protein sequence: CASSFRTGRTGEQYF.

This clonotype is categorized as medium-sized (0.01 to 0.1%). This rearrangement joins TRBV7-8 to TRBJ2-7; 12 nucleotides line up with TRBD1. V dropped 2 bases and J dropped 0; count of bases not matched to a gene: 11. The CDR3 length is 19 residues. The germline V gene encodes CDR1 SGHVS and CDR2 FQNEAQ. CDR3 sequence: CASSLRGGTGGLSSYEQYF. CDR3 bases: TGTGCCAGCAGCTTACGGGGAGGGACAGGGGGCTTAAGCTCCTACGAGCAGTACTTC. The full variable domain, completed using reference TRBV7-8 and TRBJ2-7, is GAGVSQSPRYKVAKRGQDVALRCDPISGHVSLFWYQQALGQGPEFLTYFQNEAQLDKSGLPSDRFFAERPEGSVSTLKIQRTQQEDSAVYLCASSLRGGTGGLSSYEQYFGPGTRLTVT.

This clonotype was counted many times. The chain recombines TRBV25-1 with TRBJ1-4; perhaps TRBD1 as D (5 bases). Germline values: CDR1 MGHDK, CDR2 SYGVNS. This CDR3 contains 13 residues. With 7 bases removed from V and 4 bases from J, the gap between germline ends came to 10 bases. The CDR3 loop reads CASKDTFNEKLFF. CDR3 nucleotides: TGTGCCAGCAAGGACACCTTTAATGAAAAACTGTTTTTT.

DNA of the CDR3: TGTGCCAGCAGCTTTTATACTAGCACAGATACGCAGTATTTT. Amino acids: CASSFYTSTDTQYF. This rearrangement joins TRBV5-4 to TRBJ2-3; D remains unclear. CDR3 length: 14 residues. Deletions cut 2 bases from V and 0 bases from J, with 7 bases between. Germline V gene lookup returns CDR1 SGHNT and CDR2 YYREEE (reference sequence).

This clonotype was found many times. This chain connects TRBV5-4 to TRBJ2-5; the match to TRBD1 covers 9 bases. Unmatched junction bases numbered 10, after V lost 4 bases and J lost 6 bases. Germline lookup yields CDR1 SGHNT and CDR2 YYREEE (reference sequence). The CDR3 has 15 residues. The CDR3 nucleotides are TGTGCCAGCAGCCCGAGACAGGGGGTAGGGAAGACCCAGTACTTC. It encodes CASSPRQGVGKTQYF.

This clonotype was recorded a few times. The rearrangement uses TRBV4-2 and TRBJ2-2; D is undetermined. The CDR3 extends over 12 amino acids. The germline V gene has CDR1 LGHNA and CDR2 YNFKEQ. Trimming cost V 2 bases and J 10 bases, with 8 bases left between them. CDR3 in DNA: TGTGCCAGCAGCCAAAATTCTGAGGAGCTGTTTTTT. It translates to CASSQNSEELFF.

This clonotype has ten or more counts. This chain connects TRBV5-4 to TRBJ2-2, with 10 bases identical to TRBD2. Trimming took 1 base from V and 7 from J; bases not matched to a gene: 7. The germline V gene encodes CDR1 SGHNT and CDR2 YYREEE (reference sequence). The CDR3 has 16 amino acids. In nucleotides, the CDR3 is TGTGCCAGCAGCTTGCTGAGCGGGGGGGCCGACGGGGAGCTGTTTTTT. Its protein is CASSLLSGGADGELFF.

This clonotype was observed at least ten times. This chain links TRBV13 with TRBJ2-4, with 7 bases matching TRBD2. J gave up 1 base and V 6 bases, and 12 bases lay outside the gene matches. The CDR3 length is 17 residues. The V gene's germline CDR1 is PRHDT and CDR2 FYEKMQ (reference sequence). The CDR3 nucleotides are TGTGCCAGCAGTCGGACTAGTCGAGGACTGGCCAAAAACATTCAGTACTTC. Translated: CASSRTSRGLAKNIQYF.

This clonotype was recorded at least ten times. The chain has TRBV7-3 and TRBJ1-2; D is perhaps TRBD1 (6 bases). The CDR3 is 19 amino acids. The V gene's germline CDR1 is SGHTA and CDR2 FQGTGA. Trimming took 2 bases from V and 1 from J, leaving 23 bases between them. Here the CDR3 reads CASSLSSRGATVFNYGYTF. The CDR3 DNA sequence: TGTGCCAGCAGCTTATCCTCAAGGGGGGCGACCGTCTTTAACTATGGCTACACCTTC. Together with reference TRBV7-3 and TRBJ1-2, the CDR3 gives the full variable domain: GAGVSQTPSNKVTEKGKYVELRCDPISGHTALYWYRQSLGQGPEFLIYFQGTGAADDSGLPNDRFFAVRPEGSVSTLKIQRTERGDSAVYLCASSLSSRGATVFNYGYTFGSGTRLTVV.